The rows below give T cell receptor beta chains drawn from one sample of a study of CD8 T cells in Susac syndrome. TCRdb redid the calling of the immunoSEQ multiplex PCR reads with MiXCR, one entry per CDR3 protein. The data show about 49,000 distinct CDR3 sequences, under 95% seen once. The material sequenced was CD8+ T cells from PBMCs. Receptor source: a human donor in good health. Each CDR3 is given with its conserved first and last residue. The D gene is left open where the match is weak. Clone size is shown for a subset of rows, as once, few, many or a class of expanded clone.

>TRBJ2-3|TRBV7-9|TRBD2|.
TGTGCCAGCAGCTTAATGTCCGGGAGCGGGAGTAGGGCAGATACGCAGTATTTT
CASSLMSGSGSRADTQYF
>TRBJ2-7|TRBV29-1|TRBD2|.
TGCAGCGTTGTCCCTACTAGCGGAATATCCTACGAGCAGTACTTC
CSVVPTSGISYEQYF
>TRBJ2-4|TRBV28|.|once
TGTGCCAGCAGTAATAACGGGGAACTAGCCAAAAACATTCAGTACTTC
CASSNNGELAKNIQYF
>TRBJ2-2|TRBV9|.|.
TGTGCCAGCAGCGTAGACCCCGGGGAGCTGTTTTTT
CASSVDPGELFF
>TRBJ1-2|TRBV9|.|.
TGTGCCAGCAGCGCCCGCAAGGGACGTGGCTACACCTTC
CASSARKGRGYTF
>TRBJ2-1|TRBV9|TRBD2|.
TGTGCCAGCAGCGTAGAACCTAGCGGGATAATAAATGAGCAGTTCTTC
CASSVEPSGIINEQFF
>TRBJ1-1|TRBV7-9|.|.
TGTGCCAGCAGCCCCCGGGGCGAGGGAAAGAACACTGAAGCTTTCTTT
CASSPRGEGKNTEAFF
>TRBJ2-7|TRBV5-6|.|.
TGTGCCAGCAGCTTGGGAACGGCGGGTTTCTACGAGCAGTACTTC
CASSLGTAGFYEQYF
>TRBJ2-7|TRBV13|TRBD1|.
TGTGCCAGCAGCTTAGGCGGCAGGGGGTCTTTCGACTCCTACGAGCAGTACTTC
CASSLGGRGSFDSYEQYF
>TRBJ2-7|TRBV5-6|TRBD1|few
TGTGCCAGCAGCTGGGGACAGGGGACCTACGAGCAGTACTTC
CASSWGQGTYEQYF
>TRBJ2-7|TRBV27|.|.
TGTGCCAGCAGTTTATCTCAGGGGCCCTACGAGCAGTACTTC
CASSLSQGPYEQYF
>TRBJ2-1|TRBV29-1|TRBD2|.
TGCAGCGTTGAGCTAGCGGGTATTATAATTGCCTACAATGAGCAGTTCTTC
CSVELAGIIIAYNEQFF
>TRBJ1-1|TRBV5-6|.|.
TGTGCCAGCAGCTTAGGTGGACGGCACACTGAAGCTTTCTTT
CASSLGGRHTEAFF
>TRBJ2-7|TRBV12-3/TRBV12-4|TRBD1|.
TGTGCCAGCAGTCCCCGGGGACAGACATACGAGCAGTACTTC
CASSPRGQTYEQYF
>TRBJ1-1|TRBV3-1|.|.
TGTGCCAGCAGCGCTGTAAGGCTCACTGAAGCTTTCTTT
CASSAVRLTEAFF
>TRBJ2-7|TRBV29-1|TRBD1|.
TGCAGCGTTGAGGGGACAGGGGGTTACGAGCAGTACTTC
CSVEGTGGYEQYF
>TRBJ2-3|TRBV11-2|TRBD2|.
TGTGCCAGCAGCTTAGGGAGCGGGAGCAGCACAGATACGCAGTATTTT
CASSLGSGSSTDTQYF
>TRBJ1-2|TRBV29-1|.|.
TGCAGCGTCCAAGGCGAGGACTCGGTAGCTAACTATGGCTACACCTTC
CSVQGEDSVANYGYTF
>TRBJ2-1|TRBV20-1|.|.
TGCAGTGCCCCCGGCGGGTGGGAGACCCCTGAGCAGTTCTTC
CSAPGGWETPEQFF
>TRBJ2-7|TRBV4-1|TRBD2|few
TGCGCCAGCAGCCAGTCGGGACTAGGGGCCTACGAGCAGTACTTC
CASSQSGLGAYEQYF
>TRBJ2-1|TRBV19|TRBD2|.
TGTGCCAGTAGTTCCCTAGCGGGAGCCTACAATGAGCAGTTCTTC
CASSSLAGAYNEQFF
>TRBJ2-7|TRBV7-8|TRBD1|.
TGTGCCAGCAGCCCCCTAGGGGGCGGTCAGGACGAGCAGTACTTC
CASSPLGGGQDEQYF
>TRBJ2-2|TRBV27|.|few
TGTGCCAGCAGCTTAGGGGGCGGGGAGCTGTTTTTT
CASSLGGGELFF
>TRBJ2-3|TRBV7-6|TRBD2|once
TGTGCCAGCAGCCGCAGAGCGGGATTTTATGATACGCAGTATTTT
CASSRRAGFYDTQYF
>TRBJ2-7|TRBV10-3|.|.
TGTGCCATCAGTGAGTCTGAGACAGCCTTATTGGAGCAGTACTTC
CAISESETALLEQYF
>TRBJ2-1|TRBV5-4|.|.
TGTGCCAGCAGCTTGGGCATGAATGAGCAGTTCTTC
CASSLGMNEQFF
>TRBJ1-1|TRBV3-1|TRBD1|once
TGTGCCAGCAGCCCAACAGGGGGTGACACTGAAGCTTTCTTT
CASSPTGGDTEAFF
>TRBJ2-1|TRBV19|.|.
TGTGCCAGTAGTGACGGGAACGGCTACAATGAGCAGTTCTTC
CASSDGNGYNEQFF
>TRBJ2-7|TRBV7-9|.|.
TGTGCCAGCAGCTTTACCTCCTACGAGCAGTACTTC
CASSFTSYEQYF
>TRBJ2-5|TRBV5-6|TRBD2|once
TGTGCCAGCAGCTTACTACTAGCGGGGTCCCAAGAGACCCAGTACTTC
CASSLLLAGSQETQYF
>TRBJ1-1|TRBV28|.|few
TGTGCCAGCAGTTTGGGGTGGGGAAACACTGAAGCTTTCTTT
CASSLGWGNTEAFF
>TRBJ2-2|TRBV9|TRBD1|.
TGTGCCAGCAGCGCGTCCGGGACAGGGGGATTCGGGGAGCTGTTTTTT
CASSASGTGGFGELFF
>TRBJ2-1|TRBV9|.|.
TGTGCCAGCAGCGGTCGGGACTCTCACAATGAGCAGTTCTTC
CASSGRDSHNEQFF
>TRBJ2-1|TRBV6-2/TRBV6-3|TRBD2|.
TGTGCCAGCAGTTACGATCTAGCGGGAGGTATCACATACAATGAGCAGTTCTTC
CASSYDLAGGITYNEQFF
>TRBJ2-7|TRBV28|.|.
TGTGCCAGCAGCCCCAGGGTATTGCCCTACGAGCAGTACTTC
CASSPRVLPYEQYF
>TRBJ2-7|TRBV6-5|.|.
TGTGCCAGCAGTCTCCGAGGTTACGAGCAGTACTTC
CASSLRGYEQYF
>TRBJ1-1|TRBV5-1|.|.
TGCGCCAGCAGCTTGTGGGGTGAGAACACTGAAGCTTTCTTT
CASSLWGENTEAFF
>TRBJ2-2|TRBV4-1|.|.
TGCGCCAGCAGCCAAGGAGGGGGGAGCACCGGGGAGCTGTTTTTT
CASSQGGGSTGELFF
>TRBJ2-7|TRBV30|.|.
TGTGCCTGGAGTTCACCGGGGTTTAAGGAGCAGTACTTC
CAWSSPGFKEQYF
>TRBJ2-1|TRBV4-1|.|.
TGCGCCAGCAGCCCGAGCGGCGGGCTTTACAATGAGCAGTTCTTC
CASSPSGGLYNEQFF